This TCR delta chain was sequenced for a study of gammadelta T cells in human blood. In regard to this clone: The target antigen is unknown.

Regarding the study as a whole: Right after birth, innate γδ T cells reportedly expanded polyclonally after microbial exposure.

TCRdb fed the RT-PCR reads into CATT to redo clone calling. Among 550 to 800 delta-chain clones listed, 20% to 25% were seen once. CDR1 GEAIGNYY and CDR2 EKD come from the germline V gene. The CDR3 totals 19 residues. Trimming at V came to 2 bases and at J to 5 bases, leaving 9 bases not matched to a gene. Sample: Vgamma9Vdelta2 gamma-delta T cells from fetal blood. This chain connects TRDV2 to TRDJ3; 12 nucleotides line up with TRDD3. This TCR came from a human fetus. The CDR3 here is CACDKLYWGIPRDTRQMFF. The CDR3 DNA reads TGTGCCTGTGACAAACTGTACTGGGGGATACCCCGGGACACCCGACAGATGTTTTTC.